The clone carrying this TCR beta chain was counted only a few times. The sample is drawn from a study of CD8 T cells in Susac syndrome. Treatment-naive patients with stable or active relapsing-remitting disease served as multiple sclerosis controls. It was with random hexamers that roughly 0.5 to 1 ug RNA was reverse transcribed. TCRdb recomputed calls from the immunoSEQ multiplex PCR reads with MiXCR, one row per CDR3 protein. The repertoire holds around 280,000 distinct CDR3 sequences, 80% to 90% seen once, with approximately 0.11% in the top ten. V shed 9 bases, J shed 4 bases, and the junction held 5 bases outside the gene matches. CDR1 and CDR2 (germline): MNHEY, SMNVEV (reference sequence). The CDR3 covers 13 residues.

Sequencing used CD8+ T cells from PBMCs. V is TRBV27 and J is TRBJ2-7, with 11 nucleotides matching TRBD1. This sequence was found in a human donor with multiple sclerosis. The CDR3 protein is CASSGTGGYEQYF. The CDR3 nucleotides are TGTGCCAGTTCCGGGACAGGGGGATACGAGCAGTACTTC.